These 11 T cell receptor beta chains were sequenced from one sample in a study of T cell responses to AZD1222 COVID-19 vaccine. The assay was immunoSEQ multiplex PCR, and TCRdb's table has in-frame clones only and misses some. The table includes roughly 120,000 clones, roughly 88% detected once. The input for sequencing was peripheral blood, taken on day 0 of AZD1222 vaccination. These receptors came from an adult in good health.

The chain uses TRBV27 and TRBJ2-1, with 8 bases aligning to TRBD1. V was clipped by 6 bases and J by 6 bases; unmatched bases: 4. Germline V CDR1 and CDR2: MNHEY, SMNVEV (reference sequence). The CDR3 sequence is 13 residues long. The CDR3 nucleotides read TGTGCCAGCAGGCCACAGGGGGGCAATGAGCAGTTCTTC. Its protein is CASRPQGGNEQFF.

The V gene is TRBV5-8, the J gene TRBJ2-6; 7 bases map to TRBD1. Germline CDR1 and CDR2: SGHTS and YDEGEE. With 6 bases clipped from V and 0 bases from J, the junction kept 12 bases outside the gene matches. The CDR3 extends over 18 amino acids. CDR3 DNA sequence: TGTGCCAGCACGGTTACGGGACAGCTCACCTCTGGGGCCAACGTCCTGACTTTC. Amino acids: CASTVTGQLTSGANVLTF.

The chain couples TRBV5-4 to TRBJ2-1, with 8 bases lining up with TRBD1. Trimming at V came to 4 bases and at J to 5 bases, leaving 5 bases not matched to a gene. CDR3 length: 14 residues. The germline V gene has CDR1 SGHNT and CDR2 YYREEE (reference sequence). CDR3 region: CASSPRDRNNEQFF. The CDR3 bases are TGTGCCAGCAGCCCCCGGGACAGGAACAATGAGCAGTTCTTC.

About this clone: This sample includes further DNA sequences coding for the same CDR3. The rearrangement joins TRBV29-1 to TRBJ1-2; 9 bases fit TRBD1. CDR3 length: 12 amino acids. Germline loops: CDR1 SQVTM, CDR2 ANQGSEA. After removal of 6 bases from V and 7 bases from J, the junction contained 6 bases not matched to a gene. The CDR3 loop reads CSVWTGEGGYTF. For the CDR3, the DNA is TGCAGCGTATGGACAGGGGAGGGTGGCTACACCTTC.

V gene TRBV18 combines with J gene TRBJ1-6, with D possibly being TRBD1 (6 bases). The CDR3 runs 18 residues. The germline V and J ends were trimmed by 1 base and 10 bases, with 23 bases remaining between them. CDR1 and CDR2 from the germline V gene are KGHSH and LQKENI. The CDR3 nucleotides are TGTGCCAGCTCACCACTTGAAGGGGGGGGCTTCACGGGATCACCCCTCCACTTT. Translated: CASSPLEGGGFTGSPLHF.

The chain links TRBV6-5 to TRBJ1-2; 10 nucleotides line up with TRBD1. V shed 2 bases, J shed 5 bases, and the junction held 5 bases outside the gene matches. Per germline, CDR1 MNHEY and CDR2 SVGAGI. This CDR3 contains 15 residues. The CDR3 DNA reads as TGTGCCAGCAGTTACAAGGGACAGGGGATATATGGCTACACCTTC. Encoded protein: CASSYKGQGIYGYTF.

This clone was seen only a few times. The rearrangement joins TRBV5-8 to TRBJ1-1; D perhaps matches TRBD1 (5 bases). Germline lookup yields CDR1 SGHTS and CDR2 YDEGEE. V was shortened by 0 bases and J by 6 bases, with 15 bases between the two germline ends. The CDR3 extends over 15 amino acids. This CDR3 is CASSLEFLGRAEAFF. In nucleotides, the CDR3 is TGTGCCAGCAGCTTGGAATTTCTGGGGCGGGCTGAAGCTTTCTTT.

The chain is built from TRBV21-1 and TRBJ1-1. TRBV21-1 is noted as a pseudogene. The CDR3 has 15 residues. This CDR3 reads CASSKTEDGNTEAFF. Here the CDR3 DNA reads TGTGCCAGCAGCAAAACTGAGGACGGGAACACTGAAGCTTTCTTT.

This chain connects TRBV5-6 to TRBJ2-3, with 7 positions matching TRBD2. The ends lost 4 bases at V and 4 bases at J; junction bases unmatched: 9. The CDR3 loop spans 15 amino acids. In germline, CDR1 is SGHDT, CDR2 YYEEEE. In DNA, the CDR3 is TGTGCCAGCAGCGCAAGCGGGGAGGGTGCAGATACGCAGTATTTT. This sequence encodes CASSASGEGADTQYF.

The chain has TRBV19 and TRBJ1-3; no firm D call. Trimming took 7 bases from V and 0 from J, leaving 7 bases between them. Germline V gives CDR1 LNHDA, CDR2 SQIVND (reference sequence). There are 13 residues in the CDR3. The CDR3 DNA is TGTGCCAGTACAGGAAACTCTGGAAACACCATATATTTT. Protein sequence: CASTGNSGNTIYF.

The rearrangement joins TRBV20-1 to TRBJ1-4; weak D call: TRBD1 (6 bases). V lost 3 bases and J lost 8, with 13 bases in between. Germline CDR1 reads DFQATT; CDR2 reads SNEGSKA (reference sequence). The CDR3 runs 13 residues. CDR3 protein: CSASPGQGEKLFF. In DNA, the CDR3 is TGCAGTGCTAGTCCGGGACAAGGGGAAAAACTGTTTTTT.